Below, 31 T cell receptor beta chains from the same sample are listed, as sequenced in a study of cytomegalovirus exposure and HLA in healthy donors. It was with 60 Vbeta and 13 Jbeta primers that the PCR ran. Repertoires were generated with immunoSEQ multiplex PCR, while TCRdb's copy carries only in-frame clones and drops some. Of 210,000 or so clones in the sample, about 84% are singletons; the top ten hold 1% to 1.5%. Specimen: PBMCs. These receptors all come from a human donor in good health.

The chain employs TRBV7-2 and TRBJ2-1; D is perhaps TRBD1 (6 bases). The ends were cut back, 6 bases at V and 4 bases at J, with 16 bases in the middle. Germline values: CDR1 SGHTA, CDR2 FQGNSA. CDR3 length: 15 amino acids. In DNA form, the CDR3 reads TGTGCCAGCAGGGCCAGTAGGGGGTCGTACAATGAGCAGTTCTTC. It is translated as CASRASRGSYNEQFF. The full variable domain, in which reference TRBV7-2 and TRBJ2-1 provide the parts outside the CDR3, is GAGVSQSPSNKVTEKGKDVELRCDPISGHTALYWYRQSLGQGLEFLIYFQGNSAPDKSGLPSDRFSAERTGGSVSTLTIQRTQQEDSAVYLCASRASRGSYNEQFFGPGTRLTVL.

The genes are TRBV5-1 and TRBJ2-2; TRBD2 aligns across 11 bases. Germline values: CDR1 SGHRS, CDR2 YFSETQ. The CDR3 covers 17 residues. J was trimmed by 4 bases and V by 6 bases; bases with no gene match: 11. The CDR3 sequence is CASTTRVLAGGTGELFF. CDR3 DNA: TGCGCCAGCACCACCCGGGTCCTAGCGGGAGGCACCGGGGAGCTGTTTTTT.

This clone was counted only a few times. The sample holds other DNA sequences that translate to the same CDR3. V and J are TRBV28 and TRBJ2-7; a possible D gene is TRBD2 (6 bases). V dropped 3 bases and J dropped 3 bases, with 6 bases sitting between them. The length of the CDR3 is 12 residues. Per the germline V gene, CDR1 is MDHEN and CDR2 is SYDVKM. CDR3 in DNA: TGTGCCAGCAGTTTGGGGGGCTACGAGCAGTACTTC. Amino acids: CASSLGGYEQYF. The whole variable domain, remainder taken from reference TRBV28 and TRBJ2-7, is DVKVTQSSRYLVKRTGEKVFLECVQDMDHENMFWYRQDPGLGLRLIYFSYDVKMKEKGDIPEGYSVSREKKERFSLILESASTNQTSMYLCASSLGGYEQYFGPGTRLTVT.

J is TRBJ2-3 and V is TRBV5-4, with 8 bases aligning to TRBD2. V shed 1 base, J shed 4 bases, and the junction held 8 bases outside the gene matches. The CDR3 is made up of 16 amino acids. CDR1 is SGHNT and CDR2 is YYREEE in the germline V gene (reference sequence). Here the CDR3 DNA reads TGTGCCAGCAGCTTGCTCCTCGGAGCGGGAGCAGATACGCAGTATTTT. As protein: CASSLLLGAGADTQYF.

This clone was found once. The rearrangement uses TRBV7-3 and TRBJ2-5; D ambiguous. V was cut by 5 bases and J by 11 bases, with 21 bases left in between. The CDR3 loop spans 14 amino acids. Germline assignment: CDR1 SGHTA and CDR2 FQGTGA. CDR3 residues: CASSDSHTLTTQYF. CDR3 in DNA: TGTGCCAGCAGCGACTCCCATACGCTAACCACACAGTACTTC.

This clone was seen once. V and J are TRBV21-1 and TRBJ2-7; TRBD2, as called in the table, went unchecked against the DNA. TRBV21-1 constitutes a pseudogene. The CDR3 consists of 18 residues. CDR3 bases: TGTGCCAGCAGCAAAGCGCTTATAGCGGGTCAGTACTCCTACGAGCAGTACTTC. It is translated as CASSKALIAGQYSYEQYF.

V and J are TRBV6-1 and TRBJ1-2, with 7 bases matching TRBD1. J lost 4 bases, V lost 6 bases, and 8 bases had no gene match. Germline CDR1 is MNHNS and CDR2 is SASEGT. This CDR3 is 14 amino acids long. CDR3 loop: CASSLLDRRYGYTF. CDR3 DNA: TGTGCCAGCAGCCTACTGGACAGGCGCTATGGCTACACCTTC.

This chain links TRBV10-3 with TRBJ2-7; D not resolved. Deletions cut 7 bases from V and 6 bases from J, with 16 bases between. This CDR3 comprises 13 residues. Germline CDR1 ENHRY, CDR2 SYGVKD. The CDR3 spells CAITQSNPGEQYF. CDR3 sequence (DNA): TGTGCCATCACCCAATCGAACCCCGGCGAGCAGTACTTC.

The chain joins TRBV5-1 to TRBJ1-2; 10 bases line up with TRBD1. Trimming at V came to 3 bases and at J to 4 bases, leaving 12 bases not matched to a gene. Germline lookup yields CDR1 SGHRS and CDR2 YFSETQ. This CDR3 is 17 amino acids long. The CDR3 DNA is TGCGCCAGCAGCTCGCTCCCCTCCGGGACAGGGGTCTATGGCTACACCTTC. Translation: CASSSLPSGTGVYGYTF. The variable domain in full, completed from reference TRBV5-1 and TRBJ1-2, reads KAGVTQTPRYLIKTRGQQVTLSCSPISGHRSVSWYQQTPGQGLQFLFEYFSETQRNKGNFPGRFSGRQFSNSRSEMNVSTLELGDSALYLCASSSLPSGTGVYGYTFGSGTRLTVV.

The chain links TRBV28 to TRBJ2-1; a possible D gene is TRBD1 (5 bases). This CDR3 comprises 14 residues. V was shortened by 6 bases and J by 6 bases, with 15 bases between the two germline ends. The V gene's germline CDR1 is MDHEN and CDR2 SYDVKM. Here the CDR3 reads CASSFGYGANEQFF. As DNA, the CDR3 is TGTGCCAGCAGCTTCGGCTATGGGGCCAATGAGCAGTTCTTC.

CDR3 nucleotide sequence: TGTGCCAGCAGTGTACAGGGAGTAGCCGGGGCCAACGTCCTGACTTTC. Encoded protein: CASSVQGVAGANVLTF. The chain carries TRBV2 and TRBJ2-6; D is possibly TRBD1 (6 bases). This CDR3 spans 16 amino acids. CDR1 SNHLY and CDR2 FYNNEI come from the germline V gene. V shed 4 bases and J shed 4 bases, with 14 bases lying between them.

The genes are TRBV7-2 and TRBJ2-5; 8 nucleotides align to TRBD2. Germline loops: CDR1 SGHTA, CDR2 FQGNSA. With V trimmed by 3 bases and J by 1 base, 10 bases remained unmatched. The CDR3 has 17 amino acids. CDR3 residues: CASSLGAGTSRQETQYF. The CDR3 bases are TGTGCCAGCAGCTTGGGGGCCGGGACTAGTCGCCAAGAGACCCAGTACTTC. The complete variable domain, with remaining parts taken from reference TRBV7-2 and TRBJ2-5, reads GAGVSQSPSNKVTEKGKDVELRCDPISGHTALYWYRQSLGQGLEFLIYFQGNSAPDKSGLPSDRFSAERTGGSVSTLTIQRTQQEDSAVYLCASSLGAGTSRQETQYFGPGTRLLVL.

J is TRBJ1-1 and V is TRBV28, with TRBD1 as a possible D gene (6 bases). V gave up 5 bases and J gave up 2 bases, with 15 bases separating them. CDR3 length: 15 amino acids. CDR1 and CDR2 from the germline V gene are MDHEN and SYDVKM. CDR3 loop: CASSPQTGRNTEAFF. CDR3 coding DNA: TGTGCCAGCAGTCCTCAGACAGGCCGCAACACTGAAGCTTTCTTT.

The chain has TRBV7-2 and TRBJ2-5, with a weak D call TRBD2 (5 bases). Trimming took 5 bases from V and 7 from J, leaving 11 bases between them. Germline values: CDR1 SGHTA, CDR2 FQGNSA. The CDR3 consists of 12 residues. Here the CDR3 DNA reads TGTGCCAGCAGCCGTTCCGGACTGACCCAGTACTTC. It codes for CASSRSGLTQYF.

This clone was detected once. The J gene is TRBJ1-1, the V gene TRBV12-5; perhaps TRBD1 as D (5 bases). Per the germline V gene, CDR1 is LGHNT and CDR2 is FRNRAP. This CDR3 spans 11 amino acids. V was clipped by 6 bases and J by 10 bases, with 12 bases between them. As DNA, the CDR3 is TGTGCTAGTGGGCCGACAGCCCTAGCTTTCTTT. Translated: CASGPTALAFF.

V usage is TRBV18 and J usage is TRBJ1-5, with 10 bases matching TRBD1. V dropped 5 bases and J dropped 3; count of bases not matched to a gene: 4. From germline, CDR1 is KGHSH and CDR2 LQKENI. This CDR3 is built from 15 residues. The CDR3 protein is CASSEGQGNNQPQHF. The CDR3 DNA reads as TGTGCCAGCTCAGAGGGACAGGGGAACAATCAGCCCCAGCATTTT.

V is TRBV14 and J is TRBJ1-4, with 7 bases lining up with TRBD1. The junction had 7 bases not matched to a gene; V was cut back by 4 bases and J by 5 bases. This CDR3 region has 15 residues. The V gene's germline CDR1 is SGHDN and CDR2 FVKESK. CDR3: CASSPPTGKNEKLFF. The DNA for the CDR3 is TGTGCCAGCAGCCCCCCGACAGGGAAAAATGAAAAACTGTTTTTT.

V is TRBV29-1 and J is TRBJ1-3; TRBD1 matches at 7 bases. V was clipped by 6 bases and J by 0 bases; unmatched bases: 8. The CDR3 is 15 residues long. CDR1 SQVTM and CDR2 ANQGSEA come from the germline V gene. This chain's CDR3 is CSVGVTGDSGNTIYF. The CDR3 coding sequence is TGCAGCGTCGGAGTAACAGGGGACTCTGGAAACACCATATATTTT. Full variable domain (outside the CDR3, taken from reference TRBV29-1 and TRBJ1-3): SAVISQKPSRDICQRGTSLTIQCQVDSQVTMMFWYRQQPGQSLTLIATANQGSEATYESGFVIDKFPISRPNLTFSTLTVSNMSPEDSSIYLCSVGVTGDSGNTIYFGEGSWLTVV.

This sequence joins TRBV14 and TRBJ1-1; 7 nucleotides match TRBD1. With 1 base clipped from V and 4 bases from J, the junction kept 24 bases outside the gene matches. CDR3 size: 21 residues. Germline assignment: CDR1 SGHDN and CDR2 FVKESK. CDR3 region: CASSQVRLLGTVTPQGTEAFF. CDR3 sequence (DNA): TGTGCCAGCAGCCAAGTACGCCTTCTCGGGACAGTGACCCCCCAGGGCACTGAAGCTTTCTTT.

The chain carries TRBV7-9 and TRBJ1-4; D is undetermined. The CDR3 contains 15 residues. The V gene lost 1 base and the J gene lost 4 bases, with 10 bases spanning the gap. Germline-derived CDR1 and CDR2 are SEHNR and FQNEAQ (reference sequence). For the CDR3, the DNA is TGTGCCAGCAGCTTAGAAGCGGGGATTAATGAAAAACTGTTTTTT. Its translation is CASSLEAGINEKLFF. Filled out from reference TRBV7-9 and TRBJ1-4, the complete variable domain reads DTGVSQNPRHKITKRGQNVTFRCDPISEHNRLYWYRQTLGQGPEFLTYFQNEAQLEKSRLLSDRFSAERPKGSFSTLEIQRTEQGDSAMYLCASSLEAGINEKLFFGSGTQLSVL.

V and J are TRBV5-4 and TRBJ1-1, with D perhaps TRBD1 (5 bases). The CDR3 is 16 amino acids. Looked up from germline, CDR1 is SGHNT and CDR2 is YYREEE (reference sequence). The V end lost 4 bases, the J end lost 0 bases, and 16 bases lay between the germline ends. The CDR3 nucleotides are TGTGCCAGCAGCCCCTCCGCCTCGACAGTGAACACTGAAGCTTTCTTT. Protein: CASSPSASTVNTEAFF.

J is TRBJ2-1 and V is TRBV25-1, with 8 bases fitting TRBD1. This CDR3 has 14 residues. Trimming at V came to 3 bases and at J to 7 bases, leaving 5 bases not matched to a gene. The germline V gene encodes CDR1 MGHDK and CDR2 SYGVNS. The CDR3 nucleotides are TGTGCCAGCAGTGACAGGGGGCCGCAGAATGAGCAGTTCTTC. It encodes CASSDRGPQNEQFF. Variable domain in full (rest from reference TRBV25-1 and TRBJ2-1): EADIYQTPRYLVIGTGKKITLECSQTMGHDKMYWYQQDPGMELHLIHYSYGVNSTEKGDLSSESTVSRIRTEHFPLTLESARPSHTSQYLCASSDRGPQNEQFFGPGTRLTVL.

This clone was seen once. Other DNA sequences of this sample code for an identical CDR3. The rearrangement joins TRBV19 to TRBJ1-5; D may be TRBD1 (6 bases). The germline gives CDR1 LNHDA, CDR2 SQIVND (reference sequence). This CDR3 contains 16 residues. V was cut by 3 bases and J by 0 bases, with 12 bases left in between. The CDR3 nucleotides read TGTGCCAGTAGTATCGGCAGGGGAAGTAGCAATCAGCCCCAGCATTTT. Amino acids: CASSIGRGSSNQPQHF. Complete variable domain (other parts from reference TRBV19 and TRBJ1-5): DGGITQSPKYLFRKEGQNVTLSCEQNLNHDAMYWYRQDPGQGLRLIYYSQIVNDFQKGDIAEGYSVSREKKESFPLTVTSAQKNPTAFYLCASSIGRGSSNQPQHFGDGTRLSIL.

This clone occurred once. The chain combines TRBV30 with TRBJ1-1; tentatively, D is TRBD1 (5 bases). CDR1 and CDR2 (germline): GTSNPN, SVGIG (reference sequence). Between the trimmed V and J ends, which lost 6 bases and 1 base, there was a span of 9 bases. The CDR3 is 12 residues long. The CDR3 sequence is CACDRRNTEAFF. CDR3 bases: TGTGCCTGCGACAGACGGAACACTGAAGCTTTCTTT.

The chain recombines TRBV5-6 with TRBJ1-1, with unresolved D. The V and J ends lost 1 base and 4 bases respectively, with 8 bases between them. The CDR3 length is 13 residues. CDR1 and CDR2 from the germline V gene are SGHDT and YYEEEE. The CDR3 coding sequence is TGTGCCAGCAGCTTGATCGGGTTCACTGAAGCTTTCTTT. This translates into CASSLIGFTEAFF.

This clone came up once. The germline gene is not matched at one end of the junction; a read error may be the cause. V and J are TRBV7-9 and TRBJ1-2, with D unclear. The CDR3 has 12 amino acids. Germline assignment: CDR1 SEHNR and CDR2 FQNEAQ (reference sequence). The chain's CDR3 is CSSSLELRGYTF. Written as DNA, the CDR3 is TGTTCCAGCAGCTTAGAACTCCGGGGCTACACCTTC.

The chain has TRBV5-6 and TRBJ1-2, with a possible D match to TRBD1 (5 bases). V lost 5 bases, J lost 3 bases, and 26 bases lay in between. Germline CDR1 is SGHDT and CDR2 is YYEEEE. The CDR3 runs to 18 residues. The CDR3 region has the DNA TGTGCCAGCAGATGGAGAACCAGGGTTTTGCCTGGGGACTATGGCTACACCTTC. It specifies CASRWRTRVLPGDYGYTF.

The chain recombines TRBV12-5 with TRBJ2-7; no definite D call. Germline loops: CDR1 LGHNT, CDR2 FRNRAP. With 0 bases removed from V and 0 bases from J, the gap between germline ends came to 12 bases. The CDR3 length is 16 residues. CDR3 sequence: CASGLVLSRDSYEQYF. The CDR3 DNA sequence: TGTGCTAGTGGTTTGGTACTCTCTAGAGACTCCTACGAGCAGTACTTC.

In this sample, this clone turned up a few times. The V call is TRBV19, the J call TRBJ2-1; tentative D call: TRBD1 (6 bases). This CDR3 has 13 residues. Trimming took off 4 bases at V and 6 bases at J, with 10 bases between the two ends. Germline CDR1 LNHDA, CDR2 SQIVND (reference sequence). The CDR3 sequence is CASSTDRGNEQFF. In nucleotides, the CDR3 is TGTGCCAGTAGTACGGACAGAGGCAATGAGCAGTTCTTC.

V usage is TRBV6-5 and J usage is TRBJ2-5; 8 nucleotides match TRBD1. The DNA matches TRBJ2-7 better at its end, which makes the J call doubtful. This CDR3 region has 15 residues. The germline V gene has CDR1 MNHEY and CDR2 SVGAGI. The CDR3 loop is CASSPAQGASYEQYF. In nucleotides, the CDR3 is TGTGCCAGCAGCCCTGCCCAGGGGGCCTCCTACGAGCAGTACTTC.

The rearrangement links TRBV6-5 to TRBJ1-1; D possibly corresponds to TRBD1 (6 bases). The CDR3 spans 13 residues. Between the trimmed V and J ends, which lost 3 bases and 3 bases, there was a span of 8 bases. Germline CDR1 is MNHEY and CDR2 is SVGAGI. CDR3: CASSYTGYTEAFF. CDR3 DNA: TGTGCCAGCAGTTATACAGGGTACACTGAAGCTTTCTTT.